This is a list of T cell receptor beta chains from one sample in a study of T cells in Graves' hyperthyroidism and ophthalmopathy. Via MiXCR, TCRdb re-called the multiplex PCR reads, giving one row per CDR3 protein. The sample records roughly 180,000 distinct CDR3 sequences, 8% to 9.5% being singletons. Sequenced material: blood. The receptors derive from a woman under 30 with Graves' hyperthyroidism that later progressed to Graves' ophthalmopathy. Both conserved end residues are part of each CDR3. The order of the fields is D gene, clone size, V gene, J gene, CDR3 DNA, CDR3 protein. A D gene is named only where the DNA matches it firmly. The size field is filled for only some rows; it gives once, few, many or a size class.

-	many	TRBV12-3/TRBV12-4	TRBJ1-4	TGTGCCAGCAGCAAAAACAGGGAGGCTAATGAAAAACTGTTTTTT	CASSKNREANEKLFF
TRBD2	many	TRBV28	TRBJ2-5	TGTGCCAGCAGTTTCCAAACTGGACTAGTTGGCGAGACCCAGTACTTC	CASSFQTGLVGETQYF
-	many	TRBV27	TRBJ2-3	TGTGCCAGCAGTTTTCTTCGGACTACAATCGGTACAGATACGCAGTATTTT	CASSFLRTTIGTDTQYF
TRBD2	once	TRBV2	TRBJ2-5	TGTGCCAGCACCGGACTAGCGGGAACGCTAGAAGAGACCCAGTACTTC	CASTGLAGTLEETQYF
TRBD1	-	TRBV3-1	TRBJ1-1	TGTGCCAGCAGCCAAGGGGGCAGGGGGCGGACTGAAGCTTTCTTT	CASSQGGRGRTEAFF
-	many	TRBV20-1	TRBJ2-7	TGCAGTGCTAGACAGGCCTACTCCTACGAGCAGTACTTC	CSARQAYSYEQYF
-	many	TRBV6-2/TRBV6-3	TRBJ2-5	TGTGCCAGCAGTTACTCGAAACAGGACCAAGAGACCCAGTACTTC	CASSYSKQDQETQYF
-	many	TRBV30	TRBJ2-7	TGTGCCTGGAGTAAAGGACCCTACGAGCAGTACTTC	CAWSKGPYEQYF
-	many	TRBV28	TRBJ1-5	TGTGCCAGCAGTTTATGTTGTTGGGGGGACCATCAGCCCCAGCATTTT	CASSLCCWGDHQPQHF
TRBD1	few	TRBV4-1	TRBJ1-1	TGCGCCAGCAGCCAAGATTTGTTATTACAGGGGGAAACTGAAGCTTTCTTT	CASSQDLLLQGETEAFF
TRBD1	many	TRBV28	TRBJ2-2	TGTGCCAGCAGATCCGGGACAGGGGACCCGAACACCGGGGAGCTGTTTTTT	CASRSGTGDPNTGELFF
-	many	TRBV28	TRBJ2-5	TGTGCCAGCAGCCCGGCAGGGCTACCAGAGACCCAGTACTTC	CASSPAGLPETQYF
TRBD1	many	TRBV20-1	TRBJ2-7	TGCAGTCTCCGGGCAGGGGGCCTTGACGAGCAGTACTTC	CSLRAGGLDEQYF
TRBD2	-	TRBV5-1	TRBJ2-7	TGCGCCAGCAGCGCGGGACTAGCGGGAGGGTACGAGCAGTACTTC	CASSAGLAGGYEQYF